Following are 24 T cell receptor beta chains from one sample sequenced in a study. TCRdb analysed the 5' RACE reads with MiXCR anew, one entry per CDR3 protein. The sample contains approximately 23,000 distinct CDR3 sequences, 30% of which appear only once. Sequenced: tumor-infiltrating naive CD4+ T cells sorted from the breast tumor. The subset: naive CD4+ T cells, CD4+CD45RA+CD25-. The receptors stem from a female donor with breast cancer.

This clonotype showed up just once. A read error may be the cause here, since a much bigger clone is one base away. Here the CDR3 DNA reads TGTGCCAGCAGGATGACGTTGAGCACTGAAGCTTTCTTT. Translating gives CASRMTLSTEAFF. This rearrangement joins TRBV6-4 to TRBJ1-1; D remains unclear. Germline CDR1 MRHNA, CDR2 SNTAGT. There are 13 residues in the CDR3. Trimming stripped 6 bases from V and 4 bases from J, with 12 bases between.

Turning to this clonotype: A much larger clone differs by one base, so this may be a read error. This rearrangement joins TRBV24-1 to TRBJ2-1, with no clear D. The length of the CDR3 is 17 residues. The germline V gene encodes CDR1 KGHDR and CDR2 SFDVKD. CDR3 residues: CATSGPSAELTYNEQLF. Written as DNA, the CDR3 is TGTGCCACCAGTGGTCCCTCGGCGGAGCTGACCTACAATGAGCAGCTCTTC.

The chain recombines TRBV23-1 with TRBJ1-5; D unclear. TRBV23-1 is assigned to the ORF class and has an uncertain function. V was clipped by 0 bases and J by 2 bases, with 11 bases between them. The CDR3 loop spans 16 amino acids. This chain's CDR3 is CASSQSTPFCNQPQHF. CDR3 coding DNA: TGCGCCAGCAGTCAATCAACACCCTTTTGCAATCAGCCCCAGCATTTT.

The chain has TRBV6-1 and TRBJ1-5, with 10 bases aligning to TRBD1. This CDR3 contains 15 residues. Germline loops: CDR1 MNHNS, CDR2 SASEGT. Trimming cost V 5 bases and J 4 bases; bases outside gene matches: 5. The CDR3 coding sequence is TGTGCCAGCAGTAGGGACAGGGGCGCGAATCAGCCCCAGCATTTT. Its protein product is CASSRDRGANQPQHF.

This clonotype counts as medium-sized. The V gene is TRBV20-1, the J gene TRBJ1-2, with 8 bases that match TRBD1. In germline, CDR1 is DFQATT, CDR2 SNEGSKA (reference sequence). This CDR3 has 15 amino acids. Germline trimming cut 0 bases from V and 1 base from J; bases unmatched to any gene: 4. CDR3 bases: TGCAGTGCTAGAGATTGGGGACAGGTTAACTATGGCTACACCTTC. Protein: CSARDWGQVNYGYTF.

There are a few counts of this clonotype. The CDR3 sequence is CASSQRTSGSYEQYF. CDR3 sequence (DNA): TGTGCCAGCAGCCAAAGGACTAGCGGGAGTTACGAGCAGTACTTC. This chain links TRBV4-2 with TRBJ2-7; TRBD2 agrees at 13 bases. Losses at the gene ends were 2 bases for V and 4 bases for J; bases not matched to a gene: 2. CDR3 size: 15 residues. The germline V gene has CDR1 LGHNA and CDR2 YNFKEQ.

This clonotype is labeled medium-sized. The chain employs TRBV6-1 and TRBJ2-3; 7 positions match TRBD2. CDR1 is MNHNS, CDR2 SASEGT, per germline. The CDR3 runs 18 residues. The V segment lost 4 bases and the J segment 4 bases; nucleotides outside the gene matches: 17. The CDR3 region has the DNA TGTGCCAGCAGTGGCACTAGCGCAGTCGCCTTGCCGCCAGATACGCAGTATTTT. Its translation: CASSGTSAVALPPDTQYF.

This clonotype is categorized as medium-sized. The CDR3 DNA follows: TGTGCCAGCAGCCTCACTAGCGGTTATTACAATGAGCAGTTCTTC. Translation: CASSLTSGYYNEQFF. The chain carries TRBV12-3 or TRBV12-4 and TRBJ2-1, with 8 bases aligning to TRBD2. The CDR3 length is 15 residues. Trimming at V came to 6 bases and at J to 4 bases, leaving 8 bases not matched to a gene.

The CDR3: CASDHRGYNTGELFF. CDR3 bases: TGTGCCAGCGATCACAGGGGGTATAACACCGGGGAGCTGTTTTTT. V gene TRBV6-1 combines with J gene TRBJ2-2; 8 positions agree with TRBD1. Unmatched junction bases numbered 7, after V lost 8 bases and J lost 2 bases. Germline loops: CDR1 MNHNS, CDR2 SASEGT. This CDR3 region has 15 residues.

V is TRBV20-1 and J is TRBJ1-2; maybe TRBD1 (5 bases). The ends were cut back, 0 bases at V and 0 bases at J, with 14 bases in the middle. The V gene's germline CDR1 is DFQATT and CDR2 SNEGSKA (reference sequence). The CDR3 extends over 16 amino acids. In nucleotides, the CDR3 is TGCAGTGCTAGAGACGGAAAAGACAGCCCTAACTATGGCTACACCTTC. This sequence encodes CSARDGKDSPNYGYTF.

This chain connects TRBV19 to TRBJ1-5; D gene unclear. The CDR3 covers 13 residues. Germline values: CDR1 LNHDA, CDR2 SQIVND (reference sequence). The V gene lost 9 bases and the J gene lost 7 bases, with 16 bases spanning the gap. The CDR3 here is CASPLGVWQPQHF. CDR3 DNA: TGTGCCAGCCCTTTGGGAGTGTGGCAGCCCCAGCATTTT.

The rearrangement joins TRBV20-1 to TRBJ1-5; 9 bases are a match to TRBD1. The CDR3 spans 15 residues. Per germline, CDR1 DFQATT and CDR2 SNEGSKA (reference sequence). With V trimmed by 7 bases and J by 4 bases, 11 bases remained unmatched. CDR3 bases: TGCAGTGGCAGGACCCGGGACAGGGATAATCAGCCCCAGCATTTT. Translation: CSGRTRDRDNQPQHF.

The rearrangement joins TRBV6-5 to TRBJ1-4, with D maybe TRBD1 (5 bases). The CDR3 runs 15 residues. Trimming took off 4 bases at V and 4 bases at J, with 13 bases between the two ends. CDR1 is MNHEY, CDR2 SVGAGI, per germline. CDR3 protein: CASSSTEGRNEKLFF. The CDR3 coding sequence is TGTGCCAGCAGTTCCACGGAGGGACGTAATGAAAAACTGTTTTTT.

As for this clonotype: It may be a read error: a sequence one base away is much more abundant. This chain connects TRBV27 to TRBJ2-1, with D uncertain. The CDR3 sequence is 12 residues long. Germline lookup yields CDR1 MNHEY and CDR2 SMNVEV (reference sequence). The V end lost 4 bases, the J end lost 10 bases, and 11 bases lay between the germline ends. The CDR3 sequence: CASSSRSREQFF. Here the CDR3 DNA reads TGTGCCAGCAGTTCCCGAAGTAGAGAGCAGTTCTTC.

This clonotype has more than one count but fewer than ten. This chain joins TRBV12-3 or TRBV12-4 and TRBJ2-1; D not certain. This CDR3 has 14 residues. Trimming pared 3 bases from V and 9 bases from J, leaving 15 bases between. The CDR3 sequence is CASSFGLEIAEQFF. CDR3 sequence (DNA): TGTGCCAGCAGTTTTGGGCTAGAGATCGCTGAGCAGTTCTTC.

As for this clonotype: It may be a read error: a sequence one base away is much more abundant. The final CDR3 position lacks the conserved phenylalanine or tryptophan, pointing to a likely read error. V gene TRBV18 combines with J gene TRBJ2-2; 8 bases line up with TRBD1. Germline assignment: CDR1 KGHSH and CDR2 LQKENI. V shed 4 bases and J 0 bases; nucleotides not matched to a gene: 4. This CDR3 spans 16 amino acids. Here the CDR3 DNA reads TGTGCCAGCTCACTCGGACAGGGAACGAACACCGGGGAGCTGTTTCTT. This gives the protein CASSLGQGTNTGELFL.

This clonotype was seen many times. The DNA for the CDR3 is TGTGCCAGCTCACCACCTAGCGGGAGCTCCTACAATGAGCAGTTCTTC. This sequence encodes CASSPPSGSSYNEQFF. The V and J genes are TRBV18 and TRBJ2-1, with 9 bases that match TRBD2. Germline V lookup: CDR1 KGHSH, CDR2 LQKENI. The CDR3 is 16 amino acids. V lost 0 bases and J lost 0; bases outside the gene matches: 0.

This clonotype is labeled medium-sized. This sequence joins TRBV12-3 or TRBV12-4 and TRBJ1-1; 7 bases are a match to TRBD1. The CDR3 runs to 16 residues. J gave up 3 bases and V 3 bases, and 10 bases lay outside the gene matches. The CDR3 DNA reads TGTGCCAGCAGTTTGGGCCTCGGGAGGGGGCACACTGAAGCTTTCTTT. Protein: CASSLGLGRGHTEAFF.

The DNA for the CDR3 is TGTGCCAGTAGTGACAGGGAGCCTGGGGCCAACGTCCTGACTTTC. It translates to CASSDREPGANVLTF. The V call is TRBV6-5, the J call TRBJ2-6, with 7 bases identical to TRBD1. The CDR3 runs 15 residues. Looked up from germline, CDR1 is MNHEY and CDR2 is SVGAGI. V shed 9 bases and J 2 bases; nucleotides not matched to a gene: 7.

This clonotype occurred a few times. A single base separates this from a much larger clone, so it may be a read error. The rearrangement uses TRBV9 and TRBJ1-1, with D maybe TRBD1 (6 bases). The CDR3 totals 14 residues. Germline-derived CDR1 and CDR2 are SGDLS and YYNGEE. The CDR3 DNA reads TGTGCCAGCAGCGTAGACGTTGGGGACACTGAAGTTTTCTTT. Protein sequence: CASSVDVGDTEVFF.

J is TRBJ2-1 and V is TRBV6-1; 13 bases match TRBD2. Trimming took 6 bases from V and 8 from J; bases not matched to a gene: 13. The germline V gene encodes CDR1 MNHNS and CDR2 SASEGT. The length of the CDR3 is 17 residues. This CDR3 is CASRSGWTSGREDEQFF. CDR3 DNA sequence: TGTGCCAGCAGGTCCGGTTGGACTAGCGGGAGAGAAGATGAGCAGTTCTTC.

With regard to this clonotype: A much larger clone is a single base away; this may be a read error. This rearrangement joins TRBV29-1 to TRBJ2-7; possibly TRBD2 for D (6 bases). The CDR3 consists of 15 residues. The germline V gene encodes CDR1 SQVTM and CDR2 ANQGSEA. V was clipped by 0 bases and J by 3 bases, with 15 bases between them. CDR3 nucleotides: TGCAGCGTTGAAGATTATCAGGAGGGCCTCTACGAGCAGTACTTC. Encoded protein: CSVEDYQEGLYEQYF.

Concerning this clonotype: It may be a read error: a sequence one base away is much more abundant. The chain carries TRBV6-5 and TRBJ2-3; 16 nucleotides match TRBD2. V shed 5 bases and J 11 bases; nucleotides not matched to a gene: 7. Germline V gene sequence: CDR1 MNHEY, CDR2 SVGAGI. This CDR3 spans 15 amino acids. CDR3 loop: CASSPGTSGRAMQYF. CDR3 bases: TGTGCCAGCAGTCCTGGGACTAGCGGGAGGGCCATGCAGTATTTT.

V and J are TRBV20-1 and TRBJ2-1; 12 nucleotides match TRBD2. V gave up 2 bases and J gave up 7 bases; unmatched junction bases: 6. Per the germline V gene, CDR1 is DFQATT and CDR2 is SNEGSKA (reference sequence). The CDR3 extends over 15 amino acids. The CDR3 nucleotides read TGCAGTGCTAGACTAGCGGGAGGGCCTAAGAATGAGCAGTTCTTC. It encodes CSARLAGGPKNEQFF.